This TCR beta chain appears in the sequencing data of a study of T cell clonotyping in hematopoietic cell transplantation. General observations from the study: No sorting was done, leaving CD4 and CD8 contributions mixed. Pathologically expanded recipient clonotypes increased progressively from day 30 to day 180 as diversity fell. Higher Inverse Simpson Index values in graft donor and pretransplant recipient predicted broader posttransplant TCR diversity. Few recipient clonotypes overlapped donors; over 95% were de novo at given depth.

The V gene's germline CDR1 is GTSNPN and CDR2 SVGIG (reference sequence). Germline trimming cut 5 bases from V and 8 bases from J; bases unmatched to any gene: 9. The CDR3 has 14 residues. Method: immunoSEQ multiplex PCR; TCRdb's copy keeps in-frame clones and lacks some. The repertoire holds 17,000 or so clones, with 90% as singletons. As for this clone: Its specificity is not known.

This sequence joins TRBV30 and TRBJ2-1; TRBD2 agrees at 10 bases. This sequence was found in a man aged 50-59 years in good health. Some clones in this sample may be carry-over from other donors' samples. The sequencing input was peripheral blood mononuclear cells. The DNA of the CDR3 is TGTGCCTGGGCGGGACTAGCGTCGGGGCATGAGCAGTTCTTC. This codes for CAWAGLASGHEQFF.